The present T cell receptor (beta chain) was sequenced within a study of blood T cells in healthy people across ages. For this clonotype: The antigen is undetermined.

Study-wide results and caveats: Long-lived donors exceeded aged donors in naive CD4+ cells and diversity. Naive and antigen-experienced cells could not be conclusively compared, given unsorted PBMCs.

Alongside a J-beta primer mix, a sample-barcoded 5' primer served in a second PCR lasting about 7 to 11 cycles. Through a template-switch adaptor with 12 random nucleotides, each cDNA molecule received a tag. TCRdb independently ran MiXCR on the 5' RACE reads; one entry per CDR3 protein. The table shows fewer than 2,000,000 distinct CDR3 sequences, with roughly two fifths occurring only once. V lost 5 bases to trimming and J lost 4 bases, with 11 bases between them. CDR1 and CDR2 from the germline V gene are GTSNPN and SVGIG (reference sequence). The CDR3 is 13 amino acids. Healthy Russian Caucasian donors spanned ages about 6 to 100 years.

This sequence originates from a human donor in good health. The sequenced sample was blood. The V call is TRBV30, the J call TRBJ1-4; a possible D gene is TRBD1 (5 bases). The CDR3 is CAWGGSGNEKLFF. In DNA form, the CDR3 reads TGTGCCTGGGGGGGTAGTGGTAATGAAAAACTGTTTTTT. The full variable domain, rest sourced from reference TRBV30 and TRBJ1-4, is SQTIHQWPATLVQPVGSPLSLECTVEGTSNPNLYWYRQAAGRGLQLLFYSVGIGQISSEVPQNLSASRPQDRQFILSSKKLLLSDSGFYLCAWGGSGNEKLFFGSGTQLSVL.